These T cell receptor beta chains were read from a single sample in a study of T cells in Graves' hyperthyroidism and ophthalmopathy. TCRdb fed the multiplex PCR reads into MiXCR, producing one record per CDR3 protein. The data contain about 620,000 distinct CDR3 sequences, roughly 16% of them singletons. Sequencing was done on a sample of blood. These TCRs come from a woman aged 25 to 39 with Graves' hyperthyroidism. Each CDR3 is given with its conserved first and last residue. D genes are given only for firm matches. Some rows mark clone size as missing; the rest say once, few, many or name a class of expanded clone.

j_call: TRBJ2-7
d_call: TRBD2
clone_size: many
v_call: TRBV28
cdr3_aa: CASSFGGRDEQYF
cdr3_nt: TGTGCCAGCAGTTTCGGCGGGAGGGACGAGCAGTACTTC

j_call: TRBJ1-4
d_call: -
clone_size: few
v_call: TRBV12-3/TRBV12-4
cdr3_aa: CASSLNLREKLFF
cdr3_nt: TGTGCCAGCAGCCTTAATTTACGAGAAAAACTGTTTTTT

j_call: TRBJ1-2
d_call: -
clone_size: many
v_call: TRBV28
cdr3_aa: CASSRMDSLYGYTF
cdr3_nt: TGTGCCAGCAGTCGCATGGACAGCCTCTATGGCTACACCTTC

j_call: TRBJ2-1
d_call: -
clone_size: few
v_call: TRBV7-2
cdr3_aa: CASSLALAWGHNEQFF
cdr3_nt: TGTGCCAGCAGCTTAGCGCTGGCCTGGGGGCACAATGAGCAGTTCTTC

j_call: TRBJ2-1
d_call: -
clone_size: many
v_call: TRBV5-5
cdr3_aa: CASSRLGDTPYNEQFF
cdr3_nt: TGTGCCAGCAGCCGCTTAGGGGACACCCCCTACAATGAGCAGTTCTTC

j_call: TRBJ1-2
d_call: -
clone_size: -
v_call: TRBV14
cdr3_aa: CASSQVSGLYGYTF
cdr3_nt: TGTGCCAGCAGCCAAGTGTCTGGCCTGTATGGCTACACCTTC

j_call: TRBJ1-2
d_call: TRBD1
clone_size: few
v_call: TRBV5-1
cdr3_aa: CASSDITGQKVDGYTF
cdr3_nt: TGCGCCAGCAGCGATATAACGGGACAGAAGGTTGATGGCTACACCTTC

j_call: TRBJ2-2
d_call: -
clone_size: -
v_call: TRBV6-1
cdr3_aa: CASSPRWRLTGELFF
cdr3_nt: TGCGCCAGCAGTCCCAGATGGAGACTCACCGGGGAGCTGTTTTTT

j_call: TRBJ2-2
d_call: -
clone_size: many
v_call: TRBV6-1
cdr3_aa: CANSMYESGDPGELFF
cdr3_nt: TGTGCCAATTCGATGTACGAGTCCGGGGACCCCGGGGAGCTGTTTTTT

j_call: TRBJ2-7
d_call: TRBD2
clone_size: -
v_call: TRBV20-1
cdr3_aa: CSATSGLAGEGPSYEQYF
cdr3_nt: TGCAGTGCCACTTCCGGACTAGCGGGAGAGGGCCCCTCCTACGAGCAGTACTTC

j_call: TRBJ1-1
d_call: -
clone_size: -
v_call: TRBV19
cdr3_aa: CASSISGSGTEAFF
cdr3_nt: TGTGCCAGTAGTATATCCGGGTCTGGCACTGAAGCTTTCTTT

j_call: TRBJ2-5
d_call: -
clone_size: few
v_call: TRBV20-1
cdr3_aa: CSARAGGREGSKFRETQYF
cdr3_nt: TGCAGTGCTAGAGCGGGGGGCAGGGAGGGTTCAAAGTTTAGGGAGACCCAGTACTTC

j_call: TRBJ2-2
d_call: -
clone_size: -
v_call: TRBV19
cdr3_aa: CASNVGTGELFF
cdr3_nt: TGTGCCAGTAACGTGGGGACCGGGGAGCTGTTTTTT

j_call: TRBJ2-7
d_call: -
clone_size: few
v_call: TRBV5-6
cdr3_aa: CASSPRGGTLYEQYF
cdr3_nt: TGTGCCAGCAGCCCCAGGGGAGGGACGCTCTACGAGCAGTACTTC

j_call: TRBJ1-5
d_call: -
clone_size: many
v_call: TRBV12-3/TRBV12-4
cdr3_aa: CASSFEGLSNQPQHF
cdr3_nt: TGTGCCAGCAGTTTCGAGGGTCTTAGCAATCAGCCCCAGCATTTT

j_call: TRBJ1-2
d_call: -
clone_size: -
v_call: TRBV3-1
cdr3_aa: CASSLQGGRNYGYTF
cdr3_nt: TGTGCCAGCAGCCTTCAAGGAGGGCGCAACTATGGCTACACCTTC

j_call: TRBJ2-3
d_call: TRBD1
clone_size: many
v_call: TRBV5-1
cdr3_aa: CASSSGTGETDTQYF
cdr3_nt: TGCGCCAGCAGCTCGGGGACAGGGGAAACAGATACGCAGTATTTT

j_call: TRBJ2-3
d_call: -
clone_size: many
v_call: TRBV12-3/TRBV12-4
cdr3_aa: CASSPLGSADTQYF
cdr3_nt: TGTGCCAGCAGCCCACTAGGGTCCGCAGATACGCAGTATTTT

j_call: TRBJ2-3
d_call: -
clone_size: few
v_call: TRBV29-1
cdr3_aa: CSVEDQVSTDTQYF
cdr3_nt: TGCAGCGTTGAAGATCAGGTTTCCACAGATACGCAGTATTTT

j_call: TRBJ2-1
d_call: -
clone_size: many
v_call: TRBV6-5
cdr3_aa: CASSYQGGPEQFF
cdr3_nt: TGTGCCAGCAGTTACCAGGGGGGGCCTGAGCAGTTCTTC

j_call: TRBJ2-5
d_call: -
clone_size: many
v_call: TRBV24-1
cdr3_aa: CATSDHTRETQYF
cdr3_nt: TGTGCCACCAGTGATCATACTAGGGAGACCCAGTACTTC

j_call: TRBJ2-3
d_call: TRBD2
clone_size: many
v_call: TRBV27
cdr3_aa: CASSRPPGRGLAGGTDTQYF
cdr3_nt: TGTGCCAGCAGTCGCCCACCGGGACGAGGACTAGCGGGAGGCACAGATACGCAGTATTTT

j_call: TRBJ1-6
d_call: TRBD1
clone_size: many
v_call: TRBV6-1
cdr3_aa: CASRQGTGAEASPLHF
cdr3_nt: TGTGCCAGCAGACAGGGGACGGGAGCAGAGGCTTCACCCCTCCACTTT

j_call: TRBJ2-3
d_call: -
clone_size: many
v_call: TRBV7-2
cdr3_aa: CASSLDQRDTQYF
cdr3_nt: TGTGCCAGCAGCTTAGATCAGAGAGATACGCAGTATTTT

j_call: TRBJ2-7
d_call: -
clone_size: many
v_call: TRBV7-2
cdr3_aa: CASSLVLGGEQYF
cdr3_nt: TGTGCCAGCAGCTTAGTACTGGGAGGCGAGCAGTACTTC

j_call: TRBJ2-1
d_call: -
clone_size: few
v_call: TRBV10-1
cdr3_aa: CASSESQGGNEQFF
cdr3_nt: TGCGCCAGCAGTGAGTCACAGGGCGGAAATGAGCAGTTCTTC

j_call: TRBJ2-1
d_call: TRBD2
clone_size: -
v_call: TRBV7-9
cdr3_aa: CASSFGPSGRDEQFF
cdr3_nt: TGTGCCAGCAGCTTTGGTCCTAGCGGGAGGGATGAGCAGTTCTTC

j_call: TRBJ2-1
d_call: TRBD2
clone_size: few
v_call: TRBV13
cdr3_aa: CASSFGAGGIYNEQFF
cdr3_nt: TGTGCCAGCAGCTTTGGAGCGGGAGGGATTTACAATGAGCAGTTCTTC

j_call: TRBJ2-1
d_call: TRBD2
clone_size: -
v_call: TRBV2
cdr3_aa: CASKESSGTNEQFF
cdr3_nt: TGTGCCAGCAAGGAGAGTAGCGGGACCAATGAGCAGTTCTTC

j_call: TRBJ2-3
d_call: -
clone_size: few
v_call: TRBV4-1
cdr3_aa: CASSHSDLDSTDTQYF
cdr3_nt: TGCGCCAGCAGCCACTCCGACTTAGATAGCACAGATACGCAGTATTTT

j_call: TRBJ2-1
d_call: -
clone_size: many
v_call: TRBV12-3/TRBV12-4
cdr3_aa: CASSPGVAYNEQFF
cdr3_nt: TGTGCCAGCAGCCCGGGGGTAGCCTACAATGAGCAGTTCTTC

j_call: TRBJ1-1
d_call: -
clone_size: many
v_call: TRBV12-3/TRBV12-4
cdr3_aa: CASSYTSEAFF
cdr3_nt: TGTGCCAGCAGTTACACAAGCGAAGCTTTCTTT

j_call: TRBJ2-1
d_call: TRBD2
clone_size: -
v_call: TRBV19
cdr3_aa: CASSIGGGDEQFF
cdr3_nt: TGTGCCAGTAGTATAGGTGGGGGGGATGAGCAGTTCTTC

j_call: TRBJ2-7
d_call: -
clone_size: many
v_call: TRBV7-9
cdr3_aa: CASSLGDKTYEQYF
cdr3_nt: TGTGCCAGCAGCTTAGGGGACAAGACCTACGAGCAGTACTTC

j_call: TRBJ2-5
d_call: TRBD1
clone_size: many
v_call: TRBV5-5
cdr3_aa: CASSLAGTGVETQYF
cdr3_nt: TGTGCCAGCAGCTTGGCCGGGACAGGGGTTGAGACCCAGTACTTC

j_call: TRBJ2-1
d_call: -
clone_size: -
v_call: TRBV27
cdr3_aa: CASRKGGQRLASRYNEQFF
cdr3_nt: TGTGCCAGCAGAAAAGGGGGACAGAGACTAGCCTCGAGGTACAATGAGCAGTTCTTC

j_call: TRBJ1-2
d_call: -
clone_size: -
v_call: TRBV7-2
cdr3_aa: CASSQGSRSYGYTF
cdr3_nt: TGTGCCAGCAGCCAAGGGTCCCGGAGCTATGGCTACACCTTC

j_call: TRBJ2-5
d_call: TRBD2
clone_size: -
v_call: TRBV27
cdr3_aa: CASDLPRTSGEETQYF
cdr3_nt: TGTGCCAGCGATCTCCCGAGGACTAGCGGGGAAGAGACCCAGTACTTC

j_call: TRBJ1-2
d_call: -
clone_size: -
v_call: TRBV12-3/TRBV12-4
cdr3_aa: CASSFVRVGGYTF
cdr3_nt: TGTGCCAGCAGTTTCGTCAGGGTCGGGGGCTACACCTTC

j_call: TRBJ2-1
d_call: -
clone_size: many
v_call: TRBV7-2
cdr3_aa: CASSFGSRNEQFF
cdr3_nt: TGTGCCAGCAGCTTTGGGTCCCGCAATGAGCAGTTCTTC

j_call: TRBJ2-2
d_call: TRBD2
clone_size: -
v_call: TRBV7-8
cdr3_aa: CASSLTGLAGAIRRGELFF
cdr3_nt: TGTGCCAGCAGCTTAACAGGACTAGCGGGAGCGATAAGAAGGGGGGAGCTGTTTTTT

j_call: TRBJ2-2
d_call: -
clone_size: few
v_call: TRBV20-1
cdr3_aa: CSASRGLSGELFF
cdr3_nt: TGCAGTGCTAGTCGAGGCCTGAGTGGGGAGCTGTTTTTT

j_call: TRBJ2-3
d_call: -
clone_size: many
v_call: TRBV6-1
cdr3_aa: CASINQGTTDTQYF
cdr3_nt: TGTGCCAGCATAAACCAGGGGACAACAGATACGCAGTATTTT

j_call: TRBJ2-1
d_call: -
clone_size: few
v_call: TRBV5-1
cdr3_aa: CASSLAPGTQYNEQFF
cdr3_nt: TGCGCCAGCAGCTTGGCCCCGGGGACGCAGTACAATGAGCAGTTCTTC

j_call: TRBJ2-2
d_call: TRBD1
clone_size: many
v_call: TRBV2
cdr3_aa: CASKGGTGQTGELFF
cdr3_nt: TGTGCCAGCAAGGGGGGGACAGGGCAGACCGGGGAGCTGTTTTTT

j_call: TRBJ1-3
d_call: -
clone_size: -
v_call: TRBV28
cdr3_aa: CASSFRGMRNTIYF
cdr3_nt: TGTGCCAGCAGTTTTAGGGGGATGAGAAACACCATATATTTT

j_call: TRBJ1-5
d_call: -
clone_size: many
v_call: TRBV28
cdr3_aa: CASSLIVPTANQPQHF
cdr3_nt: TGTGCCAGCAGTTTGATTGTCCCGACAGCAAATCAGCCCCAGCATTTT